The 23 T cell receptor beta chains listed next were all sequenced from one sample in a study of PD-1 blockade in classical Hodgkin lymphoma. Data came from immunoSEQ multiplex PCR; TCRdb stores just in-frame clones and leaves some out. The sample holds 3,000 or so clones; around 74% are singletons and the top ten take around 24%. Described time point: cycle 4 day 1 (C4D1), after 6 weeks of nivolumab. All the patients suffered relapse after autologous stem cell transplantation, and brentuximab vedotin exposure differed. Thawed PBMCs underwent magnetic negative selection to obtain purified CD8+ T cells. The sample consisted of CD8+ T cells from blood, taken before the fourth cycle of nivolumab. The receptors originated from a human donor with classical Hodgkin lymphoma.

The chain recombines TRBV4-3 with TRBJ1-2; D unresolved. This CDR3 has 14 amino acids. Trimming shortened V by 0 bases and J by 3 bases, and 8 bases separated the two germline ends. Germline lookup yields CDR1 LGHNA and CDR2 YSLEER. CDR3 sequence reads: CASSQDLTDYGYTF. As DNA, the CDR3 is TGCGCCAGCAGCCAAGACCTTACGGACTATGGCTACACCTTC.

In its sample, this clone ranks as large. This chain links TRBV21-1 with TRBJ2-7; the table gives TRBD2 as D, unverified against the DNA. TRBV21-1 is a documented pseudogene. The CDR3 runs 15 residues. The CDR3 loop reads CASSTPWPGGGEQYF. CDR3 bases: TGTGCCAGCAGCACTCCCTGGCCCGGGGGGGGCGAGCAGTACTTC.

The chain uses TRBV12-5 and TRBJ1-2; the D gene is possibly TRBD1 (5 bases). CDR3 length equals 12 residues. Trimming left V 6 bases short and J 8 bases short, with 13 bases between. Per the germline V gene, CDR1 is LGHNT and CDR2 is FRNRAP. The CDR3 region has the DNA TGTGCTAGTGGCCTCGGGGCGGAGGGCTACACCTTC. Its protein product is CASGLGAEGYTF.

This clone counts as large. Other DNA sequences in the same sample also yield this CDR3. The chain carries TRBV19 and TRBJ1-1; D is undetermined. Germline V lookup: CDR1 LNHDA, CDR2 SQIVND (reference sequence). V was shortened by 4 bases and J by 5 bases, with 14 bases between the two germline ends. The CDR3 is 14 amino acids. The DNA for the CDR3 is TGTGCCAGTAGTACGCCGGACCCTTCGACTGAAGCTTTCTTT. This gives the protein CASSTPDPSTEAFF.

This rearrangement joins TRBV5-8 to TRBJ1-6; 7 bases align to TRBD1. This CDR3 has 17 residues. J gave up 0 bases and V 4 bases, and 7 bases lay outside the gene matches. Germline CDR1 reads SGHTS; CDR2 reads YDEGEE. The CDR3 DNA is TGTGCCAGCAGCCGATCGGGGGACAGCTCCTATAATTCACCCCTCCACTTT. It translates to CASSRSGDSSYNSPLHF.

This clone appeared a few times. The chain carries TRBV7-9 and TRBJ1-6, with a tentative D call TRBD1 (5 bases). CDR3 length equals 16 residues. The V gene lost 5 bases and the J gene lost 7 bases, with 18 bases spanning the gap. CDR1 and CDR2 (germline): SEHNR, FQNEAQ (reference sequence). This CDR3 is CASSHSNGQRNSPLHF. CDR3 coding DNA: TGTGCCAGCAGCCATTCCAATGGACAAAGGAATTCACCCCTCCACTTT.

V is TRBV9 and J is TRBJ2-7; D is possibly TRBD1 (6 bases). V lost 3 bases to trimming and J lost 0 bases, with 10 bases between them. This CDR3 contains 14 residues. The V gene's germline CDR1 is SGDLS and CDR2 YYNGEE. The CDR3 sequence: CASSEEGGSYEQYF. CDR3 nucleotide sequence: TGTGCCAGCAGCGAGGAAGGGGGCTCCTACGAGCAGTACTTC.

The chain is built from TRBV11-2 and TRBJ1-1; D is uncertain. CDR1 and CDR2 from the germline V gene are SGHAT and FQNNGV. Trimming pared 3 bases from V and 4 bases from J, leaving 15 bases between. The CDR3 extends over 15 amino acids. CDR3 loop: CASSLGRGSSTEAFF. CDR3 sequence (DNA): TGTGCCAGCAGCTTGGGCCGGGGATCCTCCACTGAAGCTTTCTTT.

CDR3 in amino acids: CASSERQGIAKNIQYF. CDR3 bases: TGTGCCAGCAGTGAACGACAGGGGATAGCCAAAAACATTCAGTACTTC. This sequence joins TRBV6-1 and TRBJ2-4, with 8 bases lining up with TRBD1. Germline V lookup: CDR1 MNHNS, CDR2 SASEGT. The CDR3 covers 16 residues. The ends lost 2 bases at V and 0 bases at J; junction bases unmatched: 3.

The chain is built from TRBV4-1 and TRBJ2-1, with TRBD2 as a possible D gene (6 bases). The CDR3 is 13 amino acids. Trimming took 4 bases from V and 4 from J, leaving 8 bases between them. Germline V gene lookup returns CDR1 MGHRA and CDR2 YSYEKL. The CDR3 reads CASSRGLYNEQFF. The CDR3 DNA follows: TGCGCCAGCAGCCGGGGACTGTACAATGAGCAGTTCTTC.

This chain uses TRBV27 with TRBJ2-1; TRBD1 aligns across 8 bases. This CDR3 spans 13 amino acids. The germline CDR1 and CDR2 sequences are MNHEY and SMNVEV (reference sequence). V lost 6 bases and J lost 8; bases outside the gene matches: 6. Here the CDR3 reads CASSFQGADEQFF. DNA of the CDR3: TGTGCCAGCAGCTTTCAGGGGGCGGATGAGCAGTTCTTC.

The CDR3 nucleotides read TGTGCGACAGGAGGACCCTACGAGCAGTACTTC. Its translation is CATGGPYEQYF. This chain joins TRBV4-2 and TRBJ2-7; a weak D match, TRBD1 (6 bases). This CDR3 is built from 11 residues. CDR1 LGHNA and CDR2 YNFKEQ come from the germline V gene.

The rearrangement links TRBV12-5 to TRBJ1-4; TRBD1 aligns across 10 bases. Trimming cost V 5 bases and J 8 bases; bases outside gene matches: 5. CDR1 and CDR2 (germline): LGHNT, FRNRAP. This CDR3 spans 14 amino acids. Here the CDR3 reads CASGRQGAGEKLFF. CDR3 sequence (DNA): TGTGCTAGTGGTAGACAGGGGGCCGGGGAAAAACTGTTTTTT.

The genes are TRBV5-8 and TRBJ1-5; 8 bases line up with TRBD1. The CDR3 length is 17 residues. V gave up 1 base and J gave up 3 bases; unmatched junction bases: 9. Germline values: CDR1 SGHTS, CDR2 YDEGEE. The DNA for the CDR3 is TGTGCCAGCAGCTTGCTCTTGTCGGACAGGGTCAATCAGCCCCAGCATTTT. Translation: CASSLLLSDRVNQPQHF.

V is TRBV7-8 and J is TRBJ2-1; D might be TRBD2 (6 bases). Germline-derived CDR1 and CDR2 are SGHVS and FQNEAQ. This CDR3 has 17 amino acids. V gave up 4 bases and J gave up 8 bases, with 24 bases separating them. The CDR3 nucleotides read TGTGCCAGCAGCTCTCCTTTTGCCGACGGTGGAGGGGATGAGCAGTTCTTC. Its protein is CASSSPFADGGGDEQFF.

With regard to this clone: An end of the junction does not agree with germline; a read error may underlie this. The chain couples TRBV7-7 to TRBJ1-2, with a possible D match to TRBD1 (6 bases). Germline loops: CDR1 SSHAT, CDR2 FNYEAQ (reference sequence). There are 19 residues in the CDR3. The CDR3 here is CASSLESGPPTGRHYGYTF. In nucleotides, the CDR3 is TGTGCTAGCAGCTTAGAATCTGGTCCCCCAACAGGGCGGCACTATGGCTACACCTTC.

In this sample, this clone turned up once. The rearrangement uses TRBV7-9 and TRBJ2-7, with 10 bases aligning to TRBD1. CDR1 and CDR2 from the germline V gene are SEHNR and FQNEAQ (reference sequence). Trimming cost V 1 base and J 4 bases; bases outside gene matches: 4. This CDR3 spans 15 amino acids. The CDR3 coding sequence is TGTGCCAGCAGCTTAGTAGGGACAGGGGTGTACGAGCAGTACTTC. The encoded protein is CASSLVGTGVYEQYF. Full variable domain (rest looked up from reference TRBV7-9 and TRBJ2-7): DTGVSQNPRHKITKRGQNVTFRCDPISEHNRLYWYRQTLGQGPEFLTYFQNEAQLEKSRLLSDRFSAERPKGSFSTLEIQRTEQGDSAMYLCASSLVGTGVYEQYFGPGTRLTVT.

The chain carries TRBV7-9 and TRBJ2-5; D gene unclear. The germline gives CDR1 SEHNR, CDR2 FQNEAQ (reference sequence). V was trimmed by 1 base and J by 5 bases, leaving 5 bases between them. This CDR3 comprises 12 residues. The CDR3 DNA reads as TGTGCCAGCAGCTTAGTTGCGGAGACCCAGTACTTC. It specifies CASSLVAETQYF.

CDR3 nucleotides: TGCGCCAGCAGCCAGAGGACAGGGAGGGAAGCTTTCTTT. It is translated as CASSQRTGREAFF. The chain couples TRBV5-1 to TRBJ1-1; 8 nucleotides match TRBD1. The V and J ends lost 4 bases and 8 bases, in that order; junction bases with no gene match: 7. The CDR3 covers 13 residues. From germline, CDR1 is SGHRS and CDR2 YFSETQ.

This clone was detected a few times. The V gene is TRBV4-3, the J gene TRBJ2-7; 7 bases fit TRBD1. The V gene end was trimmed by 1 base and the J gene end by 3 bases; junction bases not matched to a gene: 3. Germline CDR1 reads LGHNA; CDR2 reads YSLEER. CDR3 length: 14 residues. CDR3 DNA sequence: TGCGCCAGCAGCCAAGGGACAGGAGTCTACGAGCAGTACTTC. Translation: CASSQGTGVYEQYF.

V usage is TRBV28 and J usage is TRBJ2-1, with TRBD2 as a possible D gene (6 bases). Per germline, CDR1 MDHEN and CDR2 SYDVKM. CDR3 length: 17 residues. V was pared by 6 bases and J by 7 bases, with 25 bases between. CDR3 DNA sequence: TGTGCCAGCAGCTGGGACCAGGAGGGGAATTTTGGGAATGAGCAGTTCTTC. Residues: CASSWDQEGNFGNEQFF.

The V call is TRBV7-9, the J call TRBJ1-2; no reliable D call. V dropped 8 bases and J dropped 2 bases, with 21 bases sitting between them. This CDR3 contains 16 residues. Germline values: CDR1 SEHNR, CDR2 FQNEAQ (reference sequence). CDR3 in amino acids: CASGSIEPLTNYGYTF. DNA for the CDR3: TGTGCCAGCGGGTCTATCGAGCCACTTACAAACTATGGCTACACCTTC.

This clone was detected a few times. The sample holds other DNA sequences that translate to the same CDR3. This CDR3 reads CAWSPTSYEQYF. DNA for the CDR3: TGTGCCTGGAGCCCTACTTCCTACGAGCAGTACTTC. This chain joins TRBV30 and TRBJ2-7; unclear D gene. Germline V lookup: CDR1 GTSNPN, CDR2 SVGIG (reference sequence). The length of the CDR3 is 12 residues. V was clipped by 3 bases and J by 1 base, with 7 bases between them.